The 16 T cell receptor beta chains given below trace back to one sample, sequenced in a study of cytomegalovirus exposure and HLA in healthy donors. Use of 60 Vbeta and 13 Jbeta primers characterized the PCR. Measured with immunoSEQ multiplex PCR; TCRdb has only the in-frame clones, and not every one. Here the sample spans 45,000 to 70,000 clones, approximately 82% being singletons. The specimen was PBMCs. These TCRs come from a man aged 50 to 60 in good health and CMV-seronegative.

The CDR3 loop reads CATSKGDGYNEQFF. The CDR3 region has the DNA TGTGCCACCAGCAAGGGAGATGGATACAATGAGCAGTTCTTC. This chain joins TRBV15 and TRBJ2-1; D is perhaps TRBD2 (5 bases). The V and J ends lost 4 bases and 4 bases respectively, with 11 bases between them. The CDR3 is 14 residues long. From germline, CDR1 is LNHNV and CDR2 YYDKDF (reference sequence).

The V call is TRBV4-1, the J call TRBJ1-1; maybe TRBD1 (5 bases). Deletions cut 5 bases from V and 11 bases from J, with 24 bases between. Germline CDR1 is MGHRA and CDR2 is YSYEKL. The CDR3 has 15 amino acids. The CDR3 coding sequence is TGCGCCAGCAGCGCCACACCTGGCCCAGGGTGGTGGGCTTTCTTT. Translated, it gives CASSATPGPGWWAFF.

CDR3 bases: TGTGCCAGCAGTGAACCGCAGGGGAGCTCCTATAATTCACCCCTCCACTTT. Its translation: CASSEPQGSSYNSPLHF. The chain has TRBV6-1 and TRBJ1-6; perhaps TRBD1 as D (6 bases). The CDR3 is 17 amino acids. V was shortened by 2 bases and J by 0 bases, with 11 bases between the two germline ends. The germline CDR1 and CDR2 sequences are MNHNS and SASEGT.

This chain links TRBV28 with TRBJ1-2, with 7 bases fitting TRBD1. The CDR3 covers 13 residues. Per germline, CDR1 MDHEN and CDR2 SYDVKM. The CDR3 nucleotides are TGTGCAATAGCAAGAGGACAGGACTATGGCTACACCTTC. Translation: CAIARGQDYGYTF.

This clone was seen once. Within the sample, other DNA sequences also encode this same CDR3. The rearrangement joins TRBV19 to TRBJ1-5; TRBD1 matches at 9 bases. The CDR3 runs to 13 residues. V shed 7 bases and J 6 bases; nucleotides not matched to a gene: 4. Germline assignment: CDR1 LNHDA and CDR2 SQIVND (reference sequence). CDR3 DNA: TGTGCCAGTACGACAGGGGGTTTTCAGCCCCAGCATTTT. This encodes CASTTGGFQPQHF.

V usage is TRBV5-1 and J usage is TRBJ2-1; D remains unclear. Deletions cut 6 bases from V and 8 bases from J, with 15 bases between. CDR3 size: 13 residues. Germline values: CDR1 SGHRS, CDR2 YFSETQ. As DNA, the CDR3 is TGCGCCAGCAACCTCGCAGGCTCGGATGAGCAGTTCTTC. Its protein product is CASNLAGSDEQFF.

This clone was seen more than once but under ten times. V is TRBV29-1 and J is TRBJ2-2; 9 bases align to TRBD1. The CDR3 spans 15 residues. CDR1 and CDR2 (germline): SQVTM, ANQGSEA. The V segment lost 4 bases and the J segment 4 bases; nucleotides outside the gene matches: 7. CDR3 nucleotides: TGCAGCGTTGCCCCCGGGACAGGGCTCACCGGGGAGCTGTTTTTT. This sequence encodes CSVAPGTGLTGELFF.

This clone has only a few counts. In DNA form, the CDR3 reads TGTGCCAGCTTATACGCGGGGGCGCAGTATTTT. This codes for CASLYAGAQYF. The chain is built from TRBV2 and TRBJ2-3; 7 positions match TRBD2. Germline CDR1 and CDR2: SNHLY and FYNNEI. CDR3 length equals 11 residues. J was trimmed by 10 bases and V by 8 bases; bases with no gene match: 6. Full variable domain (remainder filled in from reference TRBV2 and TRBJ2-3): EPEVTQTPSHQVTQMGQEVILRCVPISNHLYFYWYRQILGQKVEFLVSFYNNEISEKSEIFDDQFSVERPDGSNFTLKIRSTKLEDSAMYFCASLYAGAQYFGPGTRLTVL.

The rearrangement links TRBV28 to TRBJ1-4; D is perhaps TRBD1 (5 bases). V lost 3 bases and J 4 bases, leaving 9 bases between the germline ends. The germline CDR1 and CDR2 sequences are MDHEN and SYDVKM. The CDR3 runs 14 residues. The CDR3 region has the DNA TGTGCCAGCAGTTTGACGACAGTTAATGAAAAACTGTTTTTT. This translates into CASSLTTVNEKLFF.

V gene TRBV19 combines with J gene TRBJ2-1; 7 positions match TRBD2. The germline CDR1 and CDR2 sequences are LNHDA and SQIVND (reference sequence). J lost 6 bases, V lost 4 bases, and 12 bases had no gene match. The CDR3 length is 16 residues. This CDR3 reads CASSSQAGLSINEQFF. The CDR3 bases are TGTGCCAGTAGTAGCCAAGCGGGGCTGTCTATCAATGAGCAGTTCTTC.

This CDR3 is CASSVEAPAKKLFF. In DNA form, the CDR3 reads TGTGCCAGCAGCGTCGAGGCCCCGGCCAAAAAACTGTTTTTT. The chain links TRBV9 to TRBJ1-4; no definite D call. CDR1 and CDR2 (germline): SGDLS, YYNGEE. The CDR3 runs to 14 residues. V was cut by 2 bases and J by 9 bases, with 14 bases left in between.

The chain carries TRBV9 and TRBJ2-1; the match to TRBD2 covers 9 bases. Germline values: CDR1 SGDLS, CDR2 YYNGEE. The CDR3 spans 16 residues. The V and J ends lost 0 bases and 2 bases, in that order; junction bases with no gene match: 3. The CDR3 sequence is CASSVVGGGAYNEQFF. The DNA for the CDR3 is TGTGCCAGCAGCGTAGTTGGCGGGGGGGCCTACAATGAGCAGTTCTTC.

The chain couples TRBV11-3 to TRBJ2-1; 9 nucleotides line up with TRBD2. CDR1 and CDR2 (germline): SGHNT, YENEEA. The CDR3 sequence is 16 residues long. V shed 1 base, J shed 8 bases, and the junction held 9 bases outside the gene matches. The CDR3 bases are TGTGCCAGCAGCTTAGCGGGCGGGGGGGCCCTGCATGAGCAGTTCTTC. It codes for CASSLAGGGALHEQFF.

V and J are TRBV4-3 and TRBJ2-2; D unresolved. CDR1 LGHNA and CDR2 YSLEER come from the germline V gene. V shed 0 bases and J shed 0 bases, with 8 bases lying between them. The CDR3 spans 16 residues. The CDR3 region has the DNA TGCGCCAGCAGCCAAGATTGGCCTTCGAACACCGGGGAGCTGTTTTTT. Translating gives CASSQDWPSNTGELFF.

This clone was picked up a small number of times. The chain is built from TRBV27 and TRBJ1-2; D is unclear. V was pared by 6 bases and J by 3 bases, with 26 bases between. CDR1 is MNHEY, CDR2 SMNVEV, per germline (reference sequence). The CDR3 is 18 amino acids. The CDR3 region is CASRSHRTPPNLDYGYTF. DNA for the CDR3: TGTGCCAGCAGGTCCCACCGAACTCCCCCCAATTTAGACTATGGCTACACCTTC.

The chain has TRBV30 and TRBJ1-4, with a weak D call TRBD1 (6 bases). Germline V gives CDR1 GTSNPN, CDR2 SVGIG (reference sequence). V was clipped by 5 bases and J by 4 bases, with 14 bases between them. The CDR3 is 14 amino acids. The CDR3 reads CAWGLDRLNEKLFF. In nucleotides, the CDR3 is TGTGCCTGGGGCCTAGACAGGCTTAATGAAAAACTGTTTTTT.